This T cell receptor beta chain was observed in a study of identical twins. Study conclusions and caveats: Models came in too low on out-of-frame TCR alpha sharing in monozygotic twins. Abundant cord blood beta clonotypes carried fewer insertions; memory repertoires showed none.

Comments on this clonotype: The target antigen is unknown.

TCRdb reprocessed the 5' RACE reads with MiXCR, giving one entry per CDR3 protein. Among about 790,000 distinct CDR3 sequences listed, around a sixth were seen once. V lost 7 bases to trimming and J lost 1 base, with 17 bases between them. CDR1 and CDR2 from the germline V gene are SGHTA and FQGNSA. The CDR3 contains 15 residues. These data were likewise used in another study, on T cells expressing NK-cell markers. As that report states: The sequencing cohort of eight donors included seven HCMV-seropositive individuals and one seronegative individual.

The source material was PBMCs. J is TRBJ2-7 and V is TRBV7-2; D uncertain. This sequence was found in a woman between 18 and 30 years old in good health. The CDR3 DNA reads TGTGCCAGCACCGCTTCGGGCGCGGCGTCCTACGAGCAGTACTTC. Amino acids: CASTASGAASYEQYF.